The rows below give T cell receptor beta chains drawn from one sample of a study of cytomegalovirus exposure and HLA in healthy donors. The method was immunoSEQ multiplex PCR; TCRdb's version includes in-frame clones alone and lacks a portion of them. The sample carries approximately 160,000 clones, around 85% recorded once. The material sequenced was PBMCs. All receptors derive from a woman aged 25 to 39 in good health and CMV-seronegative. The CDR3 runs from the conserved cysteine through the conserved F or W. The D gene is left open where the match is weak. Size values are once, few and many counts, or a class for expanded clones, and some rows have none.

clone size,J gene,D gene,V gene,CDR3 DNA,CDR3 protein
-,TRBJ2-7,-,TRBV5-6,TGTGCCAGCAGCTTGGTGACCGGCTACGAGCAGTACTTC,CASSLVTGYEQYF
-,TRBJ1-1,-,TRBV4-3,TGCGCCAGCAGCCAAGTCGAGGGATCCACTGAAGCTTTCTTT,CASSQVEGSTEAFF
-,TRBJ1-3,-,TRBV6-1,TGTGCCAGCTGCGTCAGTGGAAACACCATATATTTT,CASCVSGNTIYF
-,TRBJ2-3,TRBD2,TRBV9,TGTGCCAGCAGCGCGCGCCTAGCGGGAGGGCCGGATACGCAGTATTTT,CASSARLAGGPDTQYF
-,TRBJ2-3,-,TRBV4-3,TGCGCCAGCAGCCTCCGGACAGTAAGTGATACGCAGTATTTT,CASSLRTVSDTQYF
-,TRBJ2-1,TRBD1,TRBV9,TGTGCCAGCAGCGTCGGGACAGGGGATTACAATGAGCAGTTCTTC,CASSVGTGDYNEQFF
once,TRBJ1-1,-,TRBV30,TGTGCCTGGAGTGTCCGAAGGGCAGGCGGATTCACCATGAACACTGAAGCTTTCTTT,CAWSVRRAGGFTMNTEAFF
-,TRBJ1-4,-,TRBV5-6,TGTGCCAGCAGCCGCCTCGGGGACGGAGAAAAACTGTTTTTT,CASSRLGDGEKLFF
-,TRBJ2-7,TRBD2,TRBV5-1,TGCGCCAGCAGCTTGGCCGGGCGGGAGGCCTACGAGCAGTACTTC,CASSLAGREAYEQYF
-,TRBJ2-6,TRBD1,TRBV2,TGTGCCAGCAGTGGCAGGGGGCTTTCTGGGGCCAACGTCCTGACTTTC,CASSGRGLSGANVLTF
-,TRBJ2-1,TRBD1,TRBV5-4,TGTGCCAGCAGCAAAACCGGGACAGGGGGCAATGAGCAGTTCTTC,CASSKTGTGGNEQFF
once,TRBJ2-2,-,TRBV28,TGTGCCAGCAGGATCAATACCGGGGAGCTGTTTTTT,CASRINTGELFF
medium-sized,TRBJ1-5,-,TRBV5-6,TGTGCCAGCAGCTTGTGGAGGAAGGCTCAGCCCCAGCATTTT,CASSLWRKAQPQHF
-,TRBJ1-3,-,TRBV5-6,TGTGCCAGCAGCTTGGCAGGGCCAGCCTCTGGAAACACCATATATTTT,CASSLAGPASGNTIYF
-,TRBJ2-1,TRBD2,TRBV6-1,TGTGCCAGCAGTGGGACTAGAGGAGGGTACAATGAGCAGTTCTTC,CASSGTRGGYNEQFF
-,TRBJ2-1,TRBD2,TRBV7-2,TGTGCCAGCAGCTTAGCGACTAGCTTGTACAATGAGCAGTTCTTC,CASSLATSLYNEQFF
-,TRBJ2-1,TRBD1,TRBV7-3,TGTGCCAGCAGCCGACGGGACAGGGGGCCGATTGATGAGCAGTTCTTC,CASSRRDRGPIDEQFF
once,TRBJ2-5,-,TRBV7-9,TGTGCCAGCAGCTCCGGGATGACCCAGTACTTC,CASSSGMTQYF
-,TRBJ2-1,TRBD2,TRBV19,TGTGCCAGTAGTGGAAGCGGGAGGAGGTACAATGAGCAGTTCTTC,CASSGSGRRYNEQFF
-,TRBJ2-1,-,TRBV5-1,TGCGCCAGCAGCTTGGCTGGCAGAGGATACAATGAGCAGTTCTTC,CASSLAGRGYNEQFF
-,TRBJ2-5,-,TRBV2,TGTGCCAGCAGTGGACAGCAAGAGACCCAGTACTTC,CASSGQQETQYF
-,TRBJ2-3,-,TRBV9,TGTGCCAGCAGCGTAGAAGGGCATACGCAGTATTTT,CASSVEGHTQYF
-,TRBJ1-6,-,TRBV5-6,TGTGCCAGCAGACTGGGGTTGGGGAATTCACCCCTCCACTTT,CASRLGLGNSPLHF
-,TRBJ2-7,TRBD1,TRBV27,TGTGCCAGCAGTTCCCCCCGGGACAGGGGATACGAGCAGTACTTC,CASSSPRDRGYEQYF
-,TRBJ2-2,TRBD2,TRBV11-1,TGTGCCAGCAGCGGGACTAGCGGGAGGGCCTCCGGGGAGCTGTTTTTT,CASSGTSGRASGELFF
-,TRBJ1-2,-,TRBV6-5,TGTGCCAGCAGTTACAGTGGGGCTGGGCGGGGCGGCTACACCTTC,CASSYSGAGRGGYTF
-,TRBJ2-1,TRBD2,TRBV28,TGTGCCAGCAGATCGCGGGAGTATGAGCAGTTCTTC,CASRSREYEQFF
-,TRBJ2-7,TRBD2,TRBV7-9,TGTGCCAGCAGCACCTTGGGTAGCGGGTACGAGCAGTACTTC,CASSTLGSGYEQYF
-,TRBJ1-5,-,TRBV19,TGTGCCAGTTCTGAGGGTAATCAGCCCCAGCATTTT,CASSEGNQPQHF
-,TRBJ1-6,TRBD1,TRBV11-2,TGTGCCAGCAGCTTAGATAGAGACAGGGGGCCACGGACCAAAAATTCACCCCTCCACTTT,CASSLDRDRGPRTKNSPLHF
-,TRBJ2-6,TRBD2,TRBV9,TGTGCCAGCAGCGTAGTGGCGGGAGGGCGTGGGGCCAACGTCCTGACTTTC,CASSVVAGGRGANVLTF
once,TRBJ1-5,TRBD1,TRBV6-5,TGTGCCAGCAGTTACCAGGGACAGCCTAATCAGCCCCAGCATTTT,CASSYQGQPNQPQHF
-,TRBJ1-4,-,TRBV6-1,TGTGCCAGCAGTGAAAATTCTCGCGCAACTAATGAAAAACTGTTTTTT,CASSENSRATNEKLFF
-,TRBJ2-1,TRBD2,TRBV7-3,TGTGCCAGCAGCCGGGGGACTAGCGGAGGCTACAATGAGCAGTTCTTC,CASSRGTSGGYNEQFF
-,TRBJ1-5,-,TRBV15,TGTGCCACCGGGTTTAAGGCTTATAGCAATCAGCCCCAGCATTTT,CATGFKAYSNQPQHF
-,TRBJ2-1,TRBD2,TRBV28,TGTGCCAGCAGTTTGCTAGCGGCTGCCTACAATGAGCAGTTCTTC,CASSLLAAAYNEQFF
-,TRBJ1-4,TRBD1,TRBV9,TGTGCCAGCAGCGTAGCTGGGACAGTCAATGAAAAACTGTTTTTT,CASSVAGTVNEKLFF
once,TRBJ2-1,TRBD2,TRBV6-1,TGTGCCAGCAGTGGCCGACTAGCGGGAGCCTACAATGAGCAGTTCTTC,CASSGRLAGAYNEQFF
-,TRBJ1-2,-,TRBV10-3,TGTGCCATCAGTGAGGGAGGAGCTAACTATGGCTACACCTTC,CAISEGGANYGYTF
-,TRBJ2-3,-,TRBV5-1,TGCGCCACCCAGATGTTCCCTAGCACAGATACGCAGTATTTT,CATQMFPSTDTQYF
-,TRBJ2-1,TRBD2,TRBV5-8,TGTGCCAGGAAGAAGACTAGCGGGAGTAATGAGCAGTTCTTC,CARKKTSGSNEQFF
once,TRBJ1-1,-,TRBV6-5,TGTGCCAGCAGAAAAAAGAACACTGAAGCTTTCTTT,CASRKKNTEAFF
-,TRBJ2-2,TRBD2,TRBV27,TGTGCCAGCAGTTTTTGGGCGGGGGGAAACACCGGGGAGCTGTTTTTT,CASSFWAGGNTGELFF
-,TRBJ2-1,-,TRBV6-5,TGTGCCAGCAACGAGGGGGGGGATATAGATGAGCAGTTCTTC,CASNEGGDIDEQFF
-,TRBJ1-2,-,TRBV11-2,TGTGCCAGCAGCTTTCAGGGACTGGGTGGCTACACCTTC,CASSFQGLGGYTF
-,TRBJ2-7,TRBD1,TRBV9,TGTGCCAGCAGCGTAGACCAGGGGGCTGGGTCCTACGAGCAGTACTTC,CASSVDQGAGSYEQYF
-,TRBJ2-1,-,TRBV4-1,TGCGCCAGCAGCCAAGAACGGTTTGGGACCTGGGGATCCGGTGAGCAGTTCTTC,CASSQERFGTWGSGEQFF
-,TRBJ2-2,-,TRBV15,TGTGCCACCAGTTTTCATCGAGGAGGGCGTTCCGGGGAGCTGTTTTTT,CATSFHRGGRSGELFF
-,TRBJ2-7,-,TRBV30,TGTGCCTGGAGTGGGAACTACGAGCAGTACTTC,CAWSGNYEQYF
-,TRBJ2-2,-,TRBV5-1,TGCGCCAGCAGCTTGGTGGGGGGACAGACCACCGGGGAGCTGTTTTTT,CASSLVGGQTTGELFF
-,TRBJ1-1,TRBD1,TRBV27,TGTGCCAGCAGTTTAGGGACAGGCGTTGAAGCTTTCTTT,CASSLGTGVEAFF
-,TRBJ2-1,TRBD2,TRBV5-1,TGCGCCAGCAGCTCGTTAAGCGGGGGGGCTCTGTCCAATGAGCAGTTCTTC,CASSSLSGGALSNEQFF